One sample yielded the 10 T cell receptor beta chains listed below, sequenced in a study of early T cells in non-severe SARS-CoV-2 infection. TCRdb re-called the 5' RACE reads through MiXCR, storing one row per CDR3 protein. This table holds about 52,000 distinct CDR3 sequences, 11% found once. The sequencing sample was made of whole blood. Receptor source: an adult who was a healthcare worker with PCR-confirmed SARS-CoV-2 infection or an uninfected control (not recorded which).

This clonotype was seen ten or more times. The CDR3 coding sequence is TGTGCCAGCAGTTACGGGGTGCAGACCCAGTACTTC. Protein sequence: CASSYGVQTQYF. The genes are TRBV6-2 or TRBV6-3 and TRBJ2-5; D is unclear. The CDR3 is made up of 12 amino acids. V dropped 2 bases and J dropped 6 bases, with 7 bases sitting between them. Germline lookup yields CDR1 MNHEY and CDR2 SVGEGT.

At least ten counts were recorded for this clonotype. The CDR3 sequence: CSAPPQDRDSTGELFF. In DNA, the CDR3 is TGCAGCGCCCCGCCCCAGGACAGGGATTCCACCGGGGAGCTGTTTTTT. The chain is built from TRBV29-1 and TRBJ2-2; 8 bases align to TRBD1. Germline CDR1 and CDR2: SQVTM and ANQGSEA. V lost 7 bases and J lost 4; bases outside the gene matches: 14. The CDR3 is 16 amino acids.

The sample holds a few counts of this clonotype. The V and J genes are TRBV7-6 and TRBJ2-1; TRBD2 matches at 9 bases. The CDR3 is 16 residues long. Germline CDR1 reads SGHVS; CDR2 reads FNYEAQ. The V segment lost 2 bases and the J segment 10 bases; nucleotides outside the gene matches: 12. The CDR3 DNA is TGTGCCAGCAGCTTAAATTCGGGACTAGCACCAAGGGAGCAGTTCTTC. Translating it yields CASSLNSGLAPREQFF.

The chain is built from TRBV18 and TRBJ1-1; D gene ambiguous. The germline V gene encodes CDR1 KGHSH and CDR2 LQKENI. V shed 3 bases and J shed 7 bases, with 9 bases lying between them. The CDR3 is 12 residues long. CDR3 protein: CASSPVGGEAFF. CDR3 in DNA: TGTGCCAGCTCACCGGTGGGAGGTGAAGCTTTCTTT.

This clonotype was observed a handful of times. The genes are TRBV5-1 and TRBJ1-4; 7 nucleotides agree with TRBD1. This CDR3 region has 15 residues. The V and J ends lost 4 bases and 0 bases, in that order; junction bases with no gene match: 3. In germline, CDR1 is SGHRS, CDR2 YFSETQ. The CDR3 sequence is CASSRGTATNEKLFF. DNA for the CDR3: TGCGCCAGCAGCCGCGGGACAGCAACTAATGAAAAACTGTTTTTT. Supplemented by reference TRBV5-1 and TRBJ1-4, the full variable domain reads KAGVTQTPRYLIKTRGQQVTLSCSPISGHRSVSWYQQTPGQGLQFLFEYFSETQRNKGNFPGRFSGRQFSNSRSEMNVSTLELGDSALYLCASSRGTATNEKLFFGSGTQLSVL.

Concerning this clonotype: This may be a read error, as it is one base from a much larger clone. For the CDR3, the DNA is TGTGCCAGCTCACGGGAGGGGGCCACAGGTACGCAGTATTTT. The encoded protein is CASSREGATGTQYF. The rearrangement joins TRBV6-5 to TRBJ2-3; D may be TRBD2 (8 bases). CDR3 length equals 14 residues. The germline CDR1 and CDR2 sequences are MNHEY and SVGAGI.

J is TRBJ2-1 and V is TRBV7-2; 9 bases match TRBD2. From germline, CDR1 is SGHTA and CDR2 FQGNSA. There are 16 residues in the CDR3. V was clipped by 2 bases and J by 7 bases; unmatched bases: 9. The CDR3 loop reads CASSLPRASGVNEQFF. CDR3 bases: TGTGCCAGCAGCTTACCCCGGGCTAGCGGGGTTAATGAGCAGTTCTTC.

This clonotype occurred many times. The chain employs TRBV5-1 and TRBJ2-5; D gene uncertain. Germline V CDR1 and CDR2: SGHRS, YFSETQ. The CDR3 runs 12 residues. V was trimmed by 2 bases and J by 4 bases, leaving 6 bases between them. The CDR3 sequence is CASSFGLETQYF. In DNA form, the CDR3 reads TGCGCCAGCAGCTTCGGTCTAGAGACCCAGTACTTC.

The chain recombines TRBV29-1 with TRBJ2-1, with TRBD2 matching over 11 bases. The V and J ends lost 2 bases and 0 bases, in that order; junction bases with no gene match: 6. The CDR3 totals 17 residues. Germline CDR1 SQVTM, CDR2 ANQGSEA. CDR3 nucleotide sequence: TGCAGCGTTGAATCGGCTAGCGGGAGGAACTCCTACAATGAGCAGTTCTTC. Translated, it gives CSVESASGRNSYNEQFF.

This clonotype has ten or more counts. This sequence joins TRBV7-8 and TRBJ2-7; a weak D match, TRBD1 (5 bases). There are 15 residues in the CDR3. The germline CDR1 and CDR2 sequences are SGHVS and FQNEAQ. The V and J ends lost 0 bases and 3 bases respectively, with 12 bases between them. The CDR3 reads CASSLAGDRIYEQYF. The DNA for the CDR3 is TGTGCCAGCAGCTTAGCTGGAGACAGAATCTACGAGCAGTACTTC.